This TCR beta chain stems from a study of siplizumab effects on memory and regulatory T cells. General study results and limits: Few alloreactive clones mapped to unstimulated subsets. The authors could not assign a naive or memory phenotype to roughly 75-96% of proliferating CD4+ or CD8+ clones. The study found naive T cells seemingly more diverse than memory cells and seemingly major alloresponse contributors. Suppression by proliferating Tregs derived from siplizumab cultures was not verified.

Concerning this clone: No antigen is known for it.

Assay: immunoSEQ multiplex PCR; the TCRdb copy retains only in-frame clones and omits some. Altogether 95,000 to 100,000 clones are present, around 90% being singletons, with the ten largest covering approximately 12%. The TCR sequence derives from a human donor in good health. The sequenced sample consisted of non-Treg CD4+ T cells sorted from blood.

The chain's CDR3 is CASSSGVGNTIYF. For the CDR3, the DNA is TGTGCCAGCAGCTCGGGGGTCGGAAACACCATATATTTT. This rearrangement joins TRBV7-6 to TRBJ1-3, with D maybe TRBD1 (5 bases). V dropped 4 bases and J dropped 4 bases, with 8 bases sitting between them. The CDR3 is 13 residues long. Germline CDR1 is SGHVS and CDR2 is FNYEAQ.